Below are 10 T cell receptor beta chains sequenced from a single sample in a study of resident and recirculating memory T cells in vitiligo. The assay was immunoSEQ multiplex PCR, and TCRdb's table has in-frame clones only and misses some. The table records around 70,000 clones, 91% of them present only once. Material: blood. The source of these receptors is a male donor with vitiligo.

The rearrangement uses TRBV28 and TRBJ2-7; 10 bases agree with TRBD1. This CDR3 is built from 14 residues. Germline CDR1 MDHEN, CDR2 SYDVKM. Germline trimming cut 6 bases from V and 6 bases from J; bases unmatched to any gene: 8. CDR3 region: CASRPETGGPEQYF. CDR3 in DNA: TGTGCCAGCAGGCCAGAGACAGGGGGCCCCGAGCAGTACTTC.

The chain has TRBV29-1 and TRBJ2-1; TRBD2 matches 12 bases. CDR3 size: 13 residues. The germline V gene has CDR1 SQVTM and CDR2 ANQGSEA. J gave up 6 bases and V 7 bases, and 4 bases lay outside the gene matches. The CDR3 sequence: CSALAGGPNEQFF. The DNA for the CDR3 is TGCAGCGCTCTAGCGGGGGGGCCCAATGAGCAGTTCTTC.

The chain has TRBV5-1 and TRBJ1-3, with 10 bases aligning to TRBD1. The CDR3 has 16 residues. Germline V gives CDR1 SGHRS, CDR2 YFSETQ. V gave up 3 bases and J gave up 4 bases; unmatched junction bases: 7. The CDR3 spells CASSSAGTGAGNTIYF. For the CDR3, the DNA is TGCGCCAGCAGCTCAGCTGGGACAGGGGCCGGAAACACCATATATTTT.

The chain couples TRBV11-2 to TRBJ2-2; 10 bases align to TRBD2. After removal of 6 bases from V and 1 base from J, the junction contained 5 bases not matched to a gene. Germline CDR1 and CDR2: SGHAT and FQNNGV. This CDR3 has 16 amino acids. For the CDR3, the DNA is TGTGCCAGCAGTTATAGCGGGGGGCTGAACACCGGGGAGCTGTTTTTT. It is translated as CASSYSGGLNTGELFF.

The J gene is TRBJ1-1, the V gene TRBV6-5, with TRBD1 identical over 11 bases. Germline lookup yields CDR1 MNHEY and CDR2 SVGAGI. This CDR3 spans 14 amino acids. J gave up 11 bases and V 8 bases, and 13 bases lay outside the gene matches. CDR3 sequence: CASHLGQGATGAFF. The CDR3 DNA follows: TGTGCCAGCCACCTCGGACAGGGGGCGACCGGGGCTTTCTTT.

J is TRBJ1-1 and V is TRBV28; D call uncertain. V shed 6 bases and J shed 8 bases, with 13 bases lying between them. Germline assignment: CDR1 MDHEN and CDR2 SYDVKM. This CDR3 region has 12 residues. The CDR3 DNA follows: TGTGCCAGCAGGTCGGTATATCTGGAAGCTTTCTTT. It codes for CASRSVYLEAFF.

This chain connects TRBV7-2 to TRBJ2-5; 15 positions match TRBD2. With 6 bases clipped from V and 0 bases from J, the junction kept 8 bases outside the gene matches. Germline V CDR1 and CDR2: SGHTA, FQGNSA. CDR3 length: 18 amino acids. The CDR3 DNA is TGTGCCAGCAGTGATGGACTAGCGGGGGGGATGTACCAAGAGACCCAGTACTTC. Residues: CASSDGLAGGMYQETQYF.

CDR3 sequence: CASSVTTSGDTDTQYF. CDR3 nucleotide sequence: TGTGCCAGCAGCGTAACGACTAGCGGGGACACAGATACGCAGTATTTT. The chain joins TRBV9 to TRBJ2-3, with 11 positions matching TRBD2. The CDR3 length is 16 residues. J gave up 2 bases and V 1 base, and 3 bases lay outside the gene matches. The germline V gene has CDR1 SGDLS and CDR2 YYNGEE.

The J gene is TRBJ1-5, the V gene TRBV5-8; D uncertain. Germline CDR1 SGHTS, CDR2 YDEGEE. V shed 4 bases and J shed 4 bases, with 3 bases lying between them. The CDR3 is 11 amino acids. The CDR3 loop reads CASSPNQPQHF. The CDR3 DNA follows: TGTGCCAGCAGCCCGAATCAGCCCCAGCATTTT.

This clone was picked up a small number of times. The rearrangement uses TRBV29-1 and TRBJ1-2; 9 bases are shared with TRBD1. The V gene's germline CDR1 is SQVTM and CDR2 ANQGSEA. The CDR3 totals 12 residues. The junction had 2 bases not matched to a gene; V was cut back by 7 bases and J by 2 bases. The CDR3 is CSGGQGNYGYTF. CDR3 sequence (DNA): TGCAGCGGAGGACAGGGGAACTATGGCTACACCTTC.